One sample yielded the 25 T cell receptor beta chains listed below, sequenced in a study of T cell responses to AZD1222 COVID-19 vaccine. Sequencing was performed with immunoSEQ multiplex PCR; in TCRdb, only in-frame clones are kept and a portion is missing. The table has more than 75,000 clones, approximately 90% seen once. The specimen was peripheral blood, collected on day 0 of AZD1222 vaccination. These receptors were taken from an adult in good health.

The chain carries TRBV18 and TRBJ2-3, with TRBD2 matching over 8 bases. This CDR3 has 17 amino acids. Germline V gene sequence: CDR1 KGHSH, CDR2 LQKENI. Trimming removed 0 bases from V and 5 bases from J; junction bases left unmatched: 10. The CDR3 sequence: CASSPPGLGGGRDTQYF. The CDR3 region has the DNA TGTGCCAGCTCACCACCGGGACTAGGCGGGGGACGAGATACGCAGTATTTT. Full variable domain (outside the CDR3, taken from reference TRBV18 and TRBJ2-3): NAGVMQNPRHLVRRRGQEARLRCSPMKGHSHVYWYRQLPEEGLKFMVYLQKENIIDESGMPKERFSAEFPKEGPSILRIQQVVRGDSAAYFCASSPPGLGGGRDTQYFGPGTRLTVL.

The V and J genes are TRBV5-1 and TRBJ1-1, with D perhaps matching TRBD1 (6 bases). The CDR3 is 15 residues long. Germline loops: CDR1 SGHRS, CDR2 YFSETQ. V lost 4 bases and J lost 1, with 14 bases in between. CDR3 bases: TGCGCCAGCAGCCCGCGGGGGGACAAGAACACTGAAGCTTTCTTT. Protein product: CASSPRGDKNTEAFF.

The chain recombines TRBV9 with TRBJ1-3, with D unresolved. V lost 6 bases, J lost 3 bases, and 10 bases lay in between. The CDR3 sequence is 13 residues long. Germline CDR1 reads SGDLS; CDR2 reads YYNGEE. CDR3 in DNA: TGTGCCAGCACCGCGGGGATTGGAAACACCATATATTTT. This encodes CASTAGIGNTIYF.

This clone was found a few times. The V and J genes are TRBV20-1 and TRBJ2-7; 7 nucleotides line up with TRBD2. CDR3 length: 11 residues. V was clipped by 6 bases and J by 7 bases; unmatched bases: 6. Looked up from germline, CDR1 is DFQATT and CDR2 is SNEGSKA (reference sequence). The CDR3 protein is CSAPTSREQYF. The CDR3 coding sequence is TGCAGTGCCCCGACTAGCAGGGAGCAGTACTTC.

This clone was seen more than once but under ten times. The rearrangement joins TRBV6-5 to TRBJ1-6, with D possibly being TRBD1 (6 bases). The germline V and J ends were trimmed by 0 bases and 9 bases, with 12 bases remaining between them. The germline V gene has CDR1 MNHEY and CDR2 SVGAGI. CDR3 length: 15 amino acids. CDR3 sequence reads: CASSYSIRGGSPLHF. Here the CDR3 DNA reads TGTGCCAGCAGTTACTCCATCAGGGGAGGTTCACCCCTCCACTTT.

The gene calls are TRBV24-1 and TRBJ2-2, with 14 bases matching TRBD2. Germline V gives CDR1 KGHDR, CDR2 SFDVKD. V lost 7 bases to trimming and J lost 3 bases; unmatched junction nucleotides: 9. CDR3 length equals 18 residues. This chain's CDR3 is CATRSNQGLAGDTGELFF. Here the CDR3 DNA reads TGTGCCACCAGGTCCAACCAGGGACTAGCGGGGGACACCGGGGAGCTGTTTTTT.

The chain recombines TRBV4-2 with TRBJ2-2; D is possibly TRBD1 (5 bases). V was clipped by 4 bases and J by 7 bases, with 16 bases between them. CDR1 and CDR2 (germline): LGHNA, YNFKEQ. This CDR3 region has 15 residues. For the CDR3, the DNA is TGTGCCAGCAGCCCCCTCCAGGGCGCTCGCGGGGAGCTGTTTTTT. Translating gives CASSPLQGARGELFF.

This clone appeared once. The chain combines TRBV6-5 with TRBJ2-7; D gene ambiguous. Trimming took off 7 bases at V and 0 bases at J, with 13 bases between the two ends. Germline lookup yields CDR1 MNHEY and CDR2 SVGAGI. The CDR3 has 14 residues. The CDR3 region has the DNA TGTGCCAGCAACCGAATTAAGGGCTCCTACGAGCAGTACTTC. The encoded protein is CASNRIKGSYEQYF.

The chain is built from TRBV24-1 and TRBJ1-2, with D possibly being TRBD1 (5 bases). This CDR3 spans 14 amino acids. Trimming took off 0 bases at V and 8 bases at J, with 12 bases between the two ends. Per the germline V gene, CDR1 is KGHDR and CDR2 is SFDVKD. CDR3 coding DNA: TGTGCCACCAGTGATTTGGGCAGGGATGGAGGCTACACCTTC. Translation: CATSDLGRDGGYTF.

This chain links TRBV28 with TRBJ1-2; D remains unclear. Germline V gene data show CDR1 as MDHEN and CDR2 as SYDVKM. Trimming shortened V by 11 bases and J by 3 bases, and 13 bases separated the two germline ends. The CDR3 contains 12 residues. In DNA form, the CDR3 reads TGTGCCGCCGTGGCATGGGACTATGGCTACACCTTC. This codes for CAAVAWDYGYTF.

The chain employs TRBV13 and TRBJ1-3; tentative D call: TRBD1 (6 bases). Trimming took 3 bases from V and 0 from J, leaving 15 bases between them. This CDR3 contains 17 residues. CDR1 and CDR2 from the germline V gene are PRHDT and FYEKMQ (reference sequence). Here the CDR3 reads CASSFGGGTASGNTIYF. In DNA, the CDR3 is TGTGCCAGCAGCTTCGGCGGGGGCACCGCCTCTGGAAACACCATATATTTT.

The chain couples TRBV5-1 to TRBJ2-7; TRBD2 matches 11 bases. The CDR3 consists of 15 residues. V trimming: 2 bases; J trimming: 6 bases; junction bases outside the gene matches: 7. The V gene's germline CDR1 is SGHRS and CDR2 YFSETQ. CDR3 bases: TGCGCCAGCAGCTTAATAGCGGGAGGGACGCTCGAGCAGTACTTC. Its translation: CASSLIAGGTLEQYF.

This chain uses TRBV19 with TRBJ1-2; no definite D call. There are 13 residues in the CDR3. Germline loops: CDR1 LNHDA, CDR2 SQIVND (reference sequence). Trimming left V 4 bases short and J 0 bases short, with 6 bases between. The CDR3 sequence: CASSTAANYGYTF. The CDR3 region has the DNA TGTGCCAGTAGTACTGCAGCTAACTATGGCTACACCTTC.

The CDR3 loop reads CASSSSGTGELFF. The CDR3 DNA reads as TGTGCCAGCAGTTCTAGCGGCACCGGGGAGCTGTTTTTT. The genes are TRBV3-1 (or the pseudogene TRBV3-2) and TRBJ2-2, with 7 bases lining up with TRBD2. With 6 bases clipped from V and 4 bases from J, the junction kept 2 bases outside the gene matches. Germline V gene sequence: CDR1 LGHDT, CDR2 YNNKEL (reference sequence). CDR3 size: 13 residues.

The CDR3 coding sequence is TGTGCCAGCAGTTTACGGGGCCTCTCTGGAAACACCATATATTTT. Translation: CASSLRGLSGNTIYF. The chain uses TRBV28 and TRBJ1-3, with a possible D match to TRBD1 (5 bases). Germline-derived CDR1 and CDR2 are MDHEN and SYDVKM. Between the trimmed V and J ends, which lost 2 bases and 0 bases, there was a span of 8 bases. There are 15 residues in the CDR3.

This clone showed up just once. In nucleotides, the CDR3 is TGTGCCAGCAGGGGAGGGGGTGGCTACACCTTC. Translation gives CASRGGGGYTF. The chain links TRBV6-5 to TRBJ1-2, with a weak D call TRBD1 (6 bases). Trimming shortened V by 6 bases and J by 7 bases, and 9 bases separated the two germline ends. This CDR3 comprises 11 residues. Germline CDR1 is MNHEY and CDR2 is SVGAGI.

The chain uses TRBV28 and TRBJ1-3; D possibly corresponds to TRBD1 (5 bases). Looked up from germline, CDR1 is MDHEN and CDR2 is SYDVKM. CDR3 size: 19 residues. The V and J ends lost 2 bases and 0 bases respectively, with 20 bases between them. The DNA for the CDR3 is TGTGCCAGCAGTTTAGGTTTCGGCAGGGAGGACCCCTCTGGAAACACCATATATTTT. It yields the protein CASSLGFGREDPSGNTIYF.

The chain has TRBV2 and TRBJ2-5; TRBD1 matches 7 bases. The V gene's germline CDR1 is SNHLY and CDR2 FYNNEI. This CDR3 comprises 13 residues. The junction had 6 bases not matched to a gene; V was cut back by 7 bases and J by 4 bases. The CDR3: CASNDRDRETQYF. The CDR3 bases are TGTGCCAGCAATGACAGGGATCGAGAGACCCAGTACTTC.

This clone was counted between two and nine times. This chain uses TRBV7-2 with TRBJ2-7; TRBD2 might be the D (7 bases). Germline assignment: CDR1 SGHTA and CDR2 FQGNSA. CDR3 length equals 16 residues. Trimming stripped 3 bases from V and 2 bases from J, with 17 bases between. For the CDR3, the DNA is TGTGCCAGCAGCTTCGCGTCGGGCGGGGGCGCCTACGAGCAGTACTTC. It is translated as CASSFASGGGAYEQYF.

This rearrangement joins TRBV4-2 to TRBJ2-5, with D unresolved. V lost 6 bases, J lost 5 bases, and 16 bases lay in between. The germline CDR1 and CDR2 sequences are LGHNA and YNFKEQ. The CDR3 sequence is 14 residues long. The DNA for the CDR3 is TGTGCCAGCAGTCCCCGAGCCCTAGGTGAGACCCAGTACTTC. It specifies CASSPRALGETQYF.

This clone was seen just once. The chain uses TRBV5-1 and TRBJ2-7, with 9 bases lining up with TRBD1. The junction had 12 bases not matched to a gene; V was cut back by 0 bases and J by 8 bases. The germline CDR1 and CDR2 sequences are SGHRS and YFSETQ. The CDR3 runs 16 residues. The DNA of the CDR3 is TGCGCCAGCAGCTTGGGGGACCAGGGACAGGGTAGTAAGCAGTACTTC. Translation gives CASSLGDQGQGSKQYF.

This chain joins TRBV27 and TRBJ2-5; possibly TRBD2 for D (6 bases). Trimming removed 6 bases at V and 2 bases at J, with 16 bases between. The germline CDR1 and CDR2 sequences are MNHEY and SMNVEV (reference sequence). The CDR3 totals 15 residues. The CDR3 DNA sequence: TGTGCCAGCAGCTCCCTGATGGGGAGGCAAGAGACCCAGTACTTC. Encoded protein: CASSSLMGRQETQYF.

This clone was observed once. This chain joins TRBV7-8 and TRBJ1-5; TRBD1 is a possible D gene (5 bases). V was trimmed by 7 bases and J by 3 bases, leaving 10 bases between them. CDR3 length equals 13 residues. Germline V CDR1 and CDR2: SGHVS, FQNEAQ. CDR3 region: CASNFGANQPQHF. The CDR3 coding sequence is TGTGCCAGCAACTTTGGGGCCAATCAGCCCCAGCATTTT.

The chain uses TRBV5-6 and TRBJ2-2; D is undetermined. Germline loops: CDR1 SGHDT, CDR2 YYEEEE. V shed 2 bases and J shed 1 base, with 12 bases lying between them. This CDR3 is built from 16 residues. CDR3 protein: CASSFFRAVNTGELFF. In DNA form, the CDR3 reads TGTGCCAGCAGCTTTTTCAGAGCTGTGAACACCGGGGAGCTGTTTTTT.

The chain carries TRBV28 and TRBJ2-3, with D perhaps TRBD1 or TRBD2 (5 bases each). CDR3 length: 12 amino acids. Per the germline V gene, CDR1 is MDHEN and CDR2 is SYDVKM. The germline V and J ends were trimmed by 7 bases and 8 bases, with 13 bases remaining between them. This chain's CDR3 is CASTPPRGTQYF. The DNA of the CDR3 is TGTGCCAGCACCCCACCGAGGGGTACGCAGTATTTT.